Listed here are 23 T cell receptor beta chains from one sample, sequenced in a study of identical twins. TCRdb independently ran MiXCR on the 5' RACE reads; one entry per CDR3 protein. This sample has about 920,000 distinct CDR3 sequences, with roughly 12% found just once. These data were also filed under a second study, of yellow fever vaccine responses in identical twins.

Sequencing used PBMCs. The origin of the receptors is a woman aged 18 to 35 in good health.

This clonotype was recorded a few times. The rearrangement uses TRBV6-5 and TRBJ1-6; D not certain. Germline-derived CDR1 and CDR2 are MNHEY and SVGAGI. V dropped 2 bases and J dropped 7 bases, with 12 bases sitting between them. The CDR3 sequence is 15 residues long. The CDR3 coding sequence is TGTGCCAGCAGTTACGGGCAGGCGTTAAATTCACCCCTCCACTTT. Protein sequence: CASSYGQALNSPLHF.

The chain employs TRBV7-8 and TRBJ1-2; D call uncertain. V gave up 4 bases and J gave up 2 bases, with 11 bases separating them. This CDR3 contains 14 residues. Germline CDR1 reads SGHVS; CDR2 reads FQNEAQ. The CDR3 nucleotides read TGTGCCAGCAGCTCGAAGACCGCCAACTATGGCTACACCTTC. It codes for CASSSKTANYGYTF.

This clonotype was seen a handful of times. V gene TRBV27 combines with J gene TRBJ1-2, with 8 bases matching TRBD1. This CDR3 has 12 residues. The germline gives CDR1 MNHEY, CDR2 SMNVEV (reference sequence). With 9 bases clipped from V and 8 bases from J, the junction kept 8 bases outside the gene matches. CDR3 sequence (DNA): TGTGCCAGTTACAGGGGGGATGGAGGCTACACCTTC. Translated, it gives CASYRGDGGYTF.

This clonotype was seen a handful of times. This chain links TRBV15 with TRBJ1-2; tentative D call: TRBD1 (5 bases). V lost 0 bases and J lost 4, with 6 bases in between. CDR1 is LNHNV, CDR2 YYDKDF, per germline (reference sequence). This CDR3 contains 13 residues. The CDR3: CATSRDGGYGYTF. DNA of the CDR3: TGTGCCACCAGCAGAGATGGGGGCTATGGCTACACCTTC.

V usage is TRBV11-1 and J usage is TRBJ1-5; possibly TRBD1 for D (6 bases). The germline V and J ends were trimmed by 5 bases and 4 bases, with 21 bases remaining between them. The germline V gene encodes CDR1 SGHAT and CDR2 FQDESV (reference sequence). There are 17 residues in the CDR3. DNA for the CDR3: TGTGCCAGCAGCATCACAACTGGGACACCCGAGAATCAGCCCCAGCATTTT. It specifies CASSITTGTPENQPQHF.

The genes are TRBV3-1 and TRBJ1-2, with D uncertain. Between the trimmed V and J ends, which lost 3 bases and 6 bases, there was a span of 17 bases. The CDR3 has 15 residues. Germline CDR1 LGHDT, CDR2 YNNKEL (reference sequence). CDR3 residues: CASSQNSGLGNGYTF. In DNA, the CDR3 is TGTGCCAGCAGCCAGAACTCGGGCCTCGGGAATGGCTACACCTTC.

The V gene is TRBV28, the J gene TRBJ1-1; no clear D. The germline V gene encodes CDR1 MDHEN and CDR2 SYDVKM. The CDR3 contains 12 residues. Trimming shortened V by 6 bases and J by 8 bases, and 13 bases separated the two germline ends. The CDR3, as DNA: TGTGCCAGCAGCATCGAATCTTCCGAAGCTTTCTTT. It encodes CASSIESSEAFF.

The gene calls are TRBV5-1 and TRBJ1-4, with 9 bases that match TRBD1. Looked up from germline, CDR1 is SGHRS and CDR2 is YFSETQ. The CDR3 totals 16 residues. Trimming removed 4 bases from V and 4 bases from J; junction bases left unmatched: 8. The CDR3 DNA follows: TGCGCCAGCAGCCCCATACCGGGACAGGGTAATGAAAAACTGTTTTTT. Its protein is CASSPIPGQGNEKLFF.

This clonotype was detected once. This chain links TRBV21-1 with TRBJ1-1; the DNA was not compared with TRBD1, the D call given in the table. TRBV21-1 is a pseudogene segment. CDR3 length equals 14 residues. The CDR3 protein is CASRTGRSNTEAFF. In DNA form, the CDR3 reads TGTGCCAGCAGGACAGGACGATCTAACACTGAAGCTTTCTTT.

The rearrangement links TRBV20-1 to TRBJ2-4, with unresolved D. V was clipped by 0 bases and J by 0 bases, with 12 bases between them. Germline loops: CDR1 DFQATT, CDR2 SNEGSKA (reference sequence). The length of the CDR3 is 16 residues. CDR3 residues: CSARDIQSLAKNIQYF. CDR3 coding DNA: TGCAGTGCTAGAGACATACAGTCTCTAGCCAAAAACATTCAGTACTTC.

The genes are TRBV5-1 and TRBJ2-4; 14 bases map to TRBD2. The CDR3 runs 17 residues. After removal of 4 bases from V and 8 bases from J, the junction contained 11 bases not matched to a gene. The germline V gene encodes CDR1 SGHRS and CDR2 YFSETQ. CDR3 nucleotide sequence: TGCGCCAGCAGCATCGGGACTAGCGGGAGACAGCGGGACATTCAGTACTTC. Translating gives CASSIGTSGRQRDIQYF.

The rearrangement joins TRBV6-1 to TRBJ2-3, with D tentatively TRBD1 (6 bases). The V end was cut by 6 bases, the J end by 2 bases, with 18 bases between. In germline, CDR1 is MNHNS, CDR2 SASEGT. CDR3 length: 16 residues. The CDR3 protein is CASSFRWGRNTDTQYF. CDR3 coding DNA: TGTGCCAGCAGCTTTAGATGGGGGCGGAACACAGATACGCAGTATTTT.

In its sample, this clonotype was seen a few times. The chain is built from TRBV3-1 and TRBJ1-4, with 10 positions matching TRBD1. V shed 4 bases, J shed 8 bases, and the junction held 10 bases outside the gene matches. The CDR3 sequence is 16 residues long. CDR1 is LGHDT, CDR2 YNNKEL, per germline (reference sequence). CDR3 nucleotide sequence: TGTGCCAGCAGCCTCCGGGACAGGGGCCGTGGGGAAAAACTGTTTTTT. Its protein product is CASSLRDRGRGEKLFF.

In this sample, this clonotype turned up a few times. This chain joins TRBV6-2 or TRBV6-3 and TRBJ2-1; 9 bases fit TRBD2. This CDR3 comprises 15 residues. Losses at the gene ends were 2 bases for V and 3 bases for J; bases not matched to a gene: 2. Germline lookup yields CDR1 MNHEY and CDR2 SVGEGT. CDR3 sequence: CASSYERGVYNEQFF. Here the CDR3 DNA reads TGTGCCAGCAGTTACGAGCGGGGGGTCTACAATGAGCAGTTCTTC.

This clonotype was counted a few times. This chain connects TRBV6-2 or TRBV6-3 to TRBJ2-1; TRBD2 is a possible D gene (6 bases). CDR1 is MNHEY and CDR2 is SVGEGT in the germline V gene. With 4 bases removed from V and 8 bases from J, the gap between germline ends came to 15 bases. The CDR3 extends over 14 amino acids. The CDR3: CASSSGTSSDEQFF. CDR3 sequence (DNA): TGTGCCAGCAGTTCGGGCACTAGCAGCGATGAGCAGTTCTTC.

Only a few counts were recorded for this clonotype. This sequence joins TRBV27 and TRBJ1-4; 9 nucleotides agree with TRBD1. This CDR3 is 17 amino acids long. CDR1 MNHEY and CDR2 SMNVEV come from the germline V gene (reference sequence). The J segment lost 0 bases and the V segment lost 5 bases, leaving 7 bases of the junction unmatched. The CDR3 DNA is TGTGCCAGCAGTGAGACGGACAGGGGTGCAACTAATGAAAAACTGTTTTTT. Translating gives CASSETDRGATNEKLFF.

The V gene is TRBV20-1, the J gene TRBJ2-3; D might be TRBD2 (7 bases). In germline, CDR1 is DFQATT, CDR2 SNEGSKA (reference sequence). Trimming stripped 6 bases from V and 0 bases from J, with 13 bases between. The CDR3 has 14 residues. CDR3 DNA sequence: TGCAGTGCCGTACCGGGGGGCAGCACAGATACGCAGTATTTT. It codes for CSAVPGGSTDTQYF.

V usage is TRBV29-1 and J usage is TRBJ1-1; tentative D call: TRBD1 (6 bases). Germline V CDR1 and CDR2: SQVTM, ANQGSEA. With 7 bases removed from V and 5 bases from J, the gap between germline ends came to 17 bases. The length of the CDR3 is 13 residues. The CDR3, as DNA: TGCAGCGGGGGAGGGGGGGGTTGGACTGAAGCTTTCTTT. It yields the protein CSGGGGGWTEAFF.

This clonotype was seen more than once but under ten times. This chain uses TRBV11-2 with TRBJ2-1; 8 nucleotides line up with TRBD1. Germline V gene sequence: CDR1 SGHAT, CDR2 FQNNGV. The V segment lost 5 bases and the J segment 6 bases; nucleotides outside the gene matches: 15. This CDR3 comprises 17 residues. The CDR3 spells CASSAPIQGVGRNEQFF. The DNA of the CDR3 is TGTGCCAGCAGCGCGCCAATACAGGGGGTGGGTCGCAATGAGCAGTTCTTC. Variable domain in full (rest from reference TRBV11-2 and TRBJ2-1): EAGVAQSPRYKIIEKRQSVAFWCNPISGHATLYWYQQILGQGPKLLIQFQNNGVVDDSQLPKDRFSAERLKGVDSTLKIQPAKLEDSAVYLCASSAPIQGVGRNEQFFGPGTRLTVL.

The CDR3 loop reads CSATPGTSGWETQYF. In DNA form, the CDR3 reads TGCAGTGCAACCCCCGGGACTAGCGGTTGGGAGACCCAGTACTTC. This rearrangement joins TRBV20-1 to TRBJ2-5; 11 bases match TRBD2. The germline CDR1 and CDR2 sequences are DFQATT and SNEGSKA (reference sequence). After removal of 6 bases from V and 5 bases from J, the junction contained 11 bases not matched to a gene. The CDR3 contains 15 residues.

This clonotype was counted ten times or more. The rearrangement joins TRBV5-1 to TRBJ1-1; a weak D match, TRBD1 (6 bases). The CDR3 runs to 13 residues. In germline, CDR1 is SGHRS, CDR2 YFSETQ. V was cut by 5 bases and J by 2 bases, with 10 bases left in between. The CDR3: CASRLTGNTEAFF. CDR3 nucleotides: TGCGCCAGCAGGTTGACAGGAAACACTGAAGCTTTCTTT.

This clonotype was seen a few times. CDR3 region: CASKPGPRGTEAFF. CDR3 in DNA: TGTGCCAGCAAGCCGGGACCGAGAGGCACTGAAGCTTTCTTT. The V and J genes are TRBV12-3 or TRBV12-4 and TRBJ1-1; perhaps TRBD1 as D (5 bases). This CDR3 comprises 14 residues. V dropped 7 bases and J dropped 4 bases, with 16 bases sitting between them.

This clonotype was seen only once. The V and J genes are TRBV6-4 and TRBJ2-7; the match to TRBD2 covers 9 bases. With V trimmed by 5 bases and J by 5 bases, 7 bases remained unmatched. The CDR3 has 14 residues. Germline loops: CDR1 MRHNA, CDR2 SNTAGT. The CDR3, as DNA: TGTGCCAGCAGTTCGACCGGGACTAGCCACGAGCAGTACTTC. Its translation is CASSSTGTSHEQYF.